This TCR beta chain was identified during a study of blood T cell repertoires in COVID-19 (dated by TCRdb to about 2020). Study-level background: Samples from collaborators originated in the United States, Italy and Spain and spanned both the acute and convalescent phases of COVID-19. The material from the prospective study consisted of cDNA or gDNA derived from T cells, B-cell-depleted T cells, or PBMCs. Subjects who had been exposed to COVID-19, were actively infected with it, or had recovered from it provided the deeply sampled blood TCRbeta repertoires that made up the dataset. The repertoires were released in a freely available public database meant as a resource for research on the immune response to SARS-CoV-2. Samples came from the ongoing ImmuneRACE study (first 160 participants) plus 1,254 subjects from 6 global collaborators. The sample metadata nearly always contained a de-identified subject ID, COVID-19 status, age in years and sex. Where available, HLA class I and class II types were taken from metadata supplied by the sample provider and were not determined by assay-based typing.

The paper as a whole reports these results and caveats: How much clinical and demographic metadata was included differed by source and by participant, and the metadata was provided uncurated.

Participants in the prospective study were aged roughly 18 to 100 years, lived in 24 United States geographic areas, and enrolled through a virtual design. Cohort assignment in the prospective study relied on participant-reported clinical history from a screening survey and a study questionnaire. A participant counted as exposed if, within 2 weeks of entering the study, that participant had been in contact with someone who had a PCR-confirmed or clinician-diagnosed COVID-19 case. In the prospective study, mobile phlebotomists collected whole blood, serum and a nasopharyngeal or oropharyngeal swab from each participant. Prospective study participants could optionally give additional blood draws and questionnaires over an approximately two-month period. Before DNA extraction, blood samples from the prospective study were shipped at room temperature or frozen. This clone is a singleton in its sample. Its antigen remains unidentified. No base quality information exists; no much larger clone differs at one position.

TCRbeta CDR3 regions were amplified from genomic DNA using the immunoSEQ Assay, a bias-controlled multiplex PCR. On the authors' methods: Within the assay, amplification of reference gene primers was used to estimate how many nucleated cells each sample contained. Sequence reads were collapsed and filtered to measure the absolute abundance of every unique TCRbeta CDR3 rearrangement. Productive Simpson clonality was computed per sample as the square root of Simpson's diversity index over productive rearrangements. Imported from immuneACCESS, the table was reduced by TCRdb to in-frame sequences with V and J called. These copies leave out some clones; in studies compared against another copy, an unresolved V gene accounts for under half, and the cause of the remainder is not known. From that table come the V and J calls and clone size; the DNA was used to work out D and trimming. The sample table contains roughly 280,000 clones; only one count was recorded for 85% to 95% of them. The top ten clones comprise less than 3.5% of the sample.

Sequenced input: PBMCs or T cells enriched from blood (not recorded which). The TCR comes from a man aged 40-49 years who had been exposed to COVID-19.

The CDR3 in this case is CASSQSAGNQPQHF. The DNA is TGTGCCAGCAGCCAATCCGCGGGCAATCAGCCCCAGCATTTT. The chain employs TRBV4-2 and TRBJ1-5, with the D segment identity uncertain. CDR1 and CDR2 were assigned from the germline V gene as LGHNA and YNFKEQ. Including the terminal cysteine and phenylalanine, the CDR3 comprises 14 residues. Left in the record is the CDR3 DNA by itself, 42 bases read in frame from the first base. Deletion took 2 bases off V and 2 bases off J, with a span of 7 bases between the germline ends.